The next 21 T cell receptor beta chains were all read from a single sample in a study of CXCR3-negative and CXCR3-positive naive CD8 T cells. General study findings and limits: Naive CXCR3-positive cells had TRB CDR3s more hydrophobic than those of CXCR3-negative naive cells.

No antigen is known for these receptors. UMI-labeled 5' RACE yielded the TRB cDNA libraries. TCRdb reprocessed the 5' RACE reads and stores each CDR3 protein as one record, lacking DNA. The table counts about 50,000 distinct CDR3 sequences; around 0.5% lies in the top ten. Sequenced input: naive CXCR3+ CD8+ T cells from blood. The subset here: CD45RO-CCR7+CD27+CD95- naive CD8+ T cells expressing CXCR3 (TNR3+). The receptors originated from a human donor in good health. Some clones in this sample may be carry-over from other donors' samples.

The chain combines TRBV6-2 or TRBV6-3 with TRBJ2-7; the TCRdb D gene call, TRBD1, has no DNA to confirm it. The length of the CDR3 is 16 residues. Per the germline V gene, CDR1 is MNHEY and CDR2 is SVGEGT. Here the CDR3 reads CASSFPETGATYEQYF.

The V call is TRBV29-1, the J call TRBJ2-7; TCRdb's assignment of TRBD1 cannot be checked, as there is no DNA. The CDR3 runs 15 residues. Germline assignment: CDR1 SQVTM and CDR2 ANQGSEA. The CDR3 protein is CSVEGTGQGSYEQYF.

The chain recombines TRBV3-1 with TRBJ2-1; TCRdb returns TRBD1, unconfirmable since there is no DNA. Germline values: CDR1 LGHDT, CDR2 YNNKEL (reference sequence). The CDR3 has 17 amino acids. CDR3 protein: CASSQEPSGTGYNEQFF.

V gene TRBV6-5 combines with J gene TRBJ2-7; as DNA is missing, the TRBD1 call by TCRdb cannot be tested. CDR1 is MNHEY and CDR2 is SVGAGI in the germline V gene. The CDR3 is 14 amino acids. The chain's CDR3 is CASSWGQGIYEQYF.

The chain uses TRBV19 and TRBJ2-2; checking the TCRdb D call of TRBD1 is not possible without DNA. Looked up from germline, CDR1 is LNHDA and CDR2 is SQIVND (reference sequence). This CDR3 contains 16 residues. The CDR3: CASTPALQPNTGELFF.

The chain recombines TRBV29-1 with TRBJ2-1; TCRdb calls TRBD1, which cannot be checked without DNA. The length of the CDR3 is 14 residues. Germline V lookup: CDR1 SQVTM, CDR2 ANQGSEA. The CDR3 protein is CSVPAGFSYNEQFF.

This chain connects TRBV29-1 to TRBJ2-5; lacking DNA, the TRBD2 call made by TCRdb goes unchecked. This CDR3 is built from 15 residues. CDR1 is SQVTM, CDR2 ANQGSEA, per germline. CDR3: CSVGPGTEYQETQYF.

This sequence joins TRBV19 and TRBJ2-7; TCRdb returns TRBD1, unconfirmable since there is no DNA. The germline gives CDR1 LNHDA, CDR2 SQIVND (reference sequence). The CDR3 loop spans 15 amino acids. CDR3 amino acids: CASTPGEGNPYEQYF.

This sequence joins TRBV6-2 or TRBV6-3 and TRBJ2-1; TCRdb's D gene call, TRBD1, goes unchecked for lack of DNA. The CDR3 contains 15 residues. The germline V gene encodes CDR1 MNHEY and CDR2 SVGEGT. This CDR3 reads CASNSRGAAYNEQFF.

The gene calls are TRBV27 and TRBJ2-1. In germline, CDR1 is MNHEY, CDR2 SMNVEV (reference sequence). The CDR3 totals 15 residues. This chain's CDR3 is CASSRAQSSYNEQFF.

The chain has TRBV20-1 and TRBJ2-1. The CDR3 loop spans 12 amino acids. Germline-derived CDR1 and CDR2 are DFQATT and SNEGSKA (reference sequence). The CDR3 loop is CSARDKWNEQFF.

The chain uses TRBV9 and TRBJ2-1; TCRdb's D call, TRBD2, is unchecked because there is no DNA. CDR1 is SGDLS and CDR2 is YYNGEE in the germline V gene. CDR3 length: 16 residues. CDR3 in amino acids: CASSALAGGRYNEQFF.

This chain connects TRBV28 to TRBJ1-2. Germline CDR1 reads MDHEN; CDR2 reads SYDVKM. The length of the CDR3 is 12 residues. The CDR3 region is CVSDSGYYGYTF.

This chain joins TRBV5-6 and TRBJ1-2. Germline CDR1 SGHDT, CDR2 YYEEEE. CDR3 length: 17 residues. CDR3 in amino acids: CASSSDRASSRGYGYTF. Full variable domain (outside the CDR3, taken from reference TRBV5-6 and TRBJ1-2): DAGVTQSPTHLIKTRGQQVTLRCSPKSGHDTVSWYQQALGQGPQFIFQYYEEEERQRGNFPDRFSGHQFPNYSSELNVNALLLGDSALYLCASSSDRASSRGYGYTFGSGTRLTVV.

The chain joins TRBV27 to TRBJ2-1; TCRdb outputs TRBD2, but without DNA this stays unchecked. The CDR3 totals 17 residues. The V gene's germline CDR1 is MNHEY and CDR2 SMNVEV (reference sequence). The CDR3 loop is CASVYSYGGTPRNEQFF.

The genes are TRBV3-1 and TRBJ2-3; TCRdb selects TRBD1, and the lack of DNA leaves this call unchecked. Germline CDR1 LGHDT, CDR2 YNNKEL (reference sequence). The CDR3 runs to 19 residues. The CDR3 here is CASSQGDNRVPRRTDTQYF.

This chain connects TRBV6-5 to TRBJ2-6. The CDR3 is made up of 17 amino acids. Per the germline V gene, CDR1 is MNHEY and CDR2 is SVGAGI. CDR3 amino acids: CASSKPRQSSGANVLTF.

The chain recombines TRBV6-5 with TRBJ2-2. Germline-derived CDR1 and CDR2 are MNHEY and SVGAGI. The length of the CDR3 is 14 residues. The CDR3 spells CASSYGENTGELFF.

V and J are TRBV3-1 and TRBJ2-1. The CDR3 contains 16 residues. Germline-derived CDR1 and CDR2 are LGHDT and YNNKEL (reference sequence). This CDR3 reads CASSQDWSTFYNEQFF.

This chain links TRBV6-5 with TRBJ1-1; TCRdb picks TRBD1, but there is no DNA to check that call. CDR3 length equals 15 residues. Germline V lookup: CDR1 MNHEY, CDR2 SVGAGI. CDR3 loop: CASSYWGAPNTEAFF.

The chain joins TRBV28 to TRBJ2-7; the TRBD1 assignment by TCRdb is unverifiable without DNA. Germline CDR1 MDHEN, CDR2 SYDVKM. CDR3 length: 17 amino acids. The CDR3 region is CASSPPLAGLSPYEQYF.